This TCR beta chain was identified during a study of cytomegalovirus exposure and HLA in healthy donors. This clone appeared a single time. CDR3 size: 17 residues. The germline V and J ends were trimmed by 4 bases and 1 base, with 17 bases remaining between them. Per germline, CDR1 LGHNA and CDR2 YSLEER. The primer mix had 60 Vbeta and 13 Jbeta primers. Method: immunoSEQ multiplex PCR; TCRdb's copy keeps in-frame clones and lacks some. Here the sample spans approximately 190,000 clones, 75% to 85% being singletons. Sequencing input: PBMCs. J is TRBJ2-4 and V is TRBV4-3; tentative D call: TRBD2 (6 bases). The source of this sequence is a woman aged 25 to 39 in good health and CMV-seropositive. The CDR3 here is CASSPAPAEGAKNIQYF. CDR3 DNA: TGCGCCAGCAGCCCGGCGCCCGCGGAGGGGGCCAAAAACATTCAGTACTTC.